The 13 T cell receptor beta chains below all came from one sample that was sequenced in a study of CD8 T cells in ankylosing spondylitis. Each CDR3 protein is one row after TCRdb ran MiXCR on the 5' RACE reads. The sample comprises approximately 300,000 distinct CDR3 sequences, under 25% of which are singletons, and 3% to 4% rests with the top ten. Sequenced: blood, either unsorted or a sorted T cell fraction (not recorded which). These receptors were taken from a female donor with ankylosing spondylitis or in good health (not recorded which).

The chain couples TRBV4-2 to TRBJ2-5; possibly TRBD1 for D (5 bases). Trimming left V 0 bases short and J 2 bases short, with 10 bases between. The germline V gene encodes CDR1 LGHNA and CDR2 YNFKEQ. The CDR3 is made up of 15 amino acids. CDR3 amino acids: CASSQDLGHQETQYF. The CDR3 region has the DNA TGTGCCAGCAGCCAAGATCTGGGGCATCAAGAGACCCAGTACTTC.

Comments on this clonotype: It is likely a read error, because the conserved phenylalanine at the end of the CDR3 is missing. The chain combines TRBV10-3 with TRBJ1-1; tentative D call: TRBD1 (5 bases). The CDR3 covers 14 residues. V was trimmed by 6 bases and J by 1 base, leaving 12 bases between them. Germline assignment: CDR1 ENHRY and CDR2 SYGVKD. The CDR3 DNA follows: TGTGCCATCAGGGGGGGAATGAGGAACACTGAAGCTTTCTCT. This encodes CAIRGGMRNTEAFS.

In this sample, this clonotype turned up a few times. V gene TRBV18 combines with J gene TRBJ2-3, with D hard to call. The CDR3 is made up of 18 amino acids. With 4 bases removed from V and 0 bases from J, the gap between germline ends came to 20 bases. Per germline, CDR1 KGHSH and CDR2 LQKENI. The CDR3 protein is CASSRRGRAATSTDTQYF. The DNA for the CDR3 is TGTGCCAGCTCACGAAGAGGACGCGCCGCAACTAGCACAGATACGCAGTATTTT. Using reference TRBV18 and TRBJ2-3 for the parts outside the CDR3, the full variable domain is NAGVMQNPRHLVRRRGQEARLRCSPMKGHSHVYWYRQLPEEGLKFMVYLQKENIIDESGMPKERFSAEFPKEGPSILRIQQVVRGDSAAYFCASSRRGRAATSTDTQYFGPGTRLTVL.

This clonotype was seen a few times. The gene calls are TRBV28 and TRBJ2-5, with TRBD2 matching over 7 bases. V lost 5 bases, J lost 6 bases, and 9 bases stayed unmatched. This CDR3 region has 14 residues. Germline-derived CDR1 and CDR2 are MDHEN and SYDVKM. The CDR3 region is CASSLPGGVKTQYF. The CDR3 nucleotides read TGTGCCAGCAGTCTACCGGGAGGAGTGAAGACCCAGTACTTC.

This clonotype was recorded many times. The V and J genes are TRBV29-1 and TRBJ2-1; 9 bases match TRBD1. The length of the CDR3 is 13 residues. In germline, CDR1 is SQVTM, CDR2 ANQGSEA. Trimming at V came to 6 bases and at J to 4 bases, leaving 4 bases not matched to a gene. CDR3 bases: TGCAGCGTCGGGACAGGGTCATACAATGAGCAGTTCTTC. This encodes CSVGTGSYNEQFF.

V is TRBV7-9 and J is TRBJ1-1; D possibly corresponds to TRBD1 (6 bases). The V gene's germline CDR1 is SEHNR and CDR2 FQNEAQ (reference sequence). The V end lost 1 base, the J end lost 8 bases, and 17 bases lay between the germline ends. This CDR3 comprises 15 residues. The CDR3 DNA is TGTGCCAGCAGCTTAGAGGACAGTACCCTCATGGAAGCTTTCTTT. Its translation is CASSLEDSTLMEAFF.

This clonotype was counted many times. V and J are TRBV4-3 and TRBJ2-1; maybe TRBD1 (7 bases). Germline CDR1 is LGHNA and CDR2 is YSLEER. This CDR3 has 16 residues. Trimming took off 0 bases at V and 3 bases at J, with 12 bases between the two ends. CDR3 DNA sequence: TGCGCCAGCAGCCAAGATGGGGGGACAGTCTACAATGAGCAGTTCTTC. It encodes CASSQDGGTVYNEQFF.

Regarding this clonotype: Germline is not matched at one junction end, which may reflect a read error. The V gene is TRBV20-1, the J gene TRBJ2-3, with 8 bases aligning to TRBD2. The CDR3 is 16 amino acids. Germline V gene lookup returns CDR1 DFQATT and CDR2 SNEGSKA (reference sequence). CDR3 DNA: TGCTGTGCTAGAGGGTTGGAGACTAGCGGCACAGATACGCAGTATTTT. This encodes CCARGLETSGTDTQYF.

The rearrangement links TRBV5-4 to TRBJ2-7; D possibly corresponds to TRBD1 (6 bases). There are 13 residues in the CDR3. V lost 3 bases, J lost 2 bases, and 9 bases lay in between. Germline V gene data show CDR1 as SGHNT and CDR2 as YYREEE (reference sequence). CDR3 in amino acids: CASSWQGTYEQYF. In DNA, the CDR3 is TGTGCCAGCAGCTGGCAGGGGACCTACGAGCAGTACTTC.

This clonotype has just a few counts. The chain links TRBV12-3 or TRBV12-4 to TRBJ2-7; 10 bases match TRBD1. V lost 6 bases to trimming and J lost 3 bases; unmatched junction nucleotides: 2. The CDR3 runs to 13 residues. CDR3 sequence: CASRRTGGYEQYF. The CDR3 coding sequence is TGTGCCAGCAGAAGGACAGGGGGCTACGAGCAGTACTTC.

CDR3 bases: TGTGCCAGCGGGACTAGCGGAACCTACAATGAGCAGTTCTTC. It encodes CASGTSGTYNEQFF. This chain uses TRBV3-1 with TRBJ2-1; 11 bases match TRBD2. After removal of 8 bases from V and 2 bases from J, the junction contained 2 bases not matched to a gene. The V gene's germline CDR1 is LGHDT and CDR2 YNNKEL (reference sequence). The CDR3 covers 14 residues.

CDR3 in DNA: TGTGCCAGTACGGGGTGGGGTTCCAATCAGCCCCAGCATTTT. This sequence encodes CASTGWGSNQPQHF. V usage is TRBV19 and J usage is TRBJ1-5, with D unclear. Germline-derived CDR1 and CDR2 are LNHDA and SQIVND (reference sequence). The CDR3 runs 14 residues. Deletions cut 7 bases from V and 3 bases from J, with 13 bases between. The variable domain in full, completed from reference TRBV19 and TRBJ1-5, reads DGGITQSPKYLFRKEGQNVTLSCEQNLNHDAMYWYRQDPGQGLRLIYYSQIVNDFQKGDIAEGYSVSREKKESFPLTVTSAQKNPTAFYLCASTGWGSNQPQHFGDGTRLSIL.

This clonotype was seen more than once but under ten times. The CDR3 nucleotides read TGCAGCGTTGACCCCGTGAACACTGAAGCTTTCTTT. This encodes CSVDPVNTEAFF. The chain is built from TRBV29-1 and TRBJ1-1; D unclear. The CDR3 contains 12 residues. Looked up from germline, CDR1 is SQVTM and CDR2 is ANQGSEA. V was trimmed by 3 bases and J by 0 bases, leaving 5 bases between them.